Below, one T cell receptor (beta chain) is given with its context. Its specificity is unknown. Trimming cost V 4 bases and J 0 bases, with 9 bases left between them. The germline CDR1 and CDR2 sequences are MNHEY and SVGAGI. The CDR3 covers 15 residues. The record originates from a study of vaccination effects on CD4 cells after COVID-19. The overall study: Each participant received a vaccine that was either BNT162b2 or mRNA-1273, given as two doses.

Study results and limitations: In vaccinees who were healthy, merely 1 out of 255 vaccine-induced clones cross-reacted with common cold coronaviruses.

This table comes from immunoSEQ multiplex PCR, and its TCRdb copy is limited to in-frame clones, with some not included. The repertoire holds about 73,000 clones, with approximately 72% as singletons. Expansion with viral peptide pools was applied to antigen-specific CD4+ T cells by the ViraFEST assay prior to sequencing. Upon completion of roughly ten days in culture, CD4+ T cells were isolated. Prior SARS-CoV-2 infection was absent in the vaccine recipients, as shown by negative nucleocapsid antibodies. The material was CD4+ T cells from PBMCs cultured with HCoV-NL63 spike peptides, obtained before COVID-19 vaccination. V gene TRBV6-5 combines with J gene TRBJ1-4, with a possible D match to TRBD1 (6 bases). This receptor was obtained from a human donor who received a COVID-19 vaccine. CDR3 bases: TGTGCCAGCAGTTTTCACAGGGCAACTAATGAAAAACTGTTTTTT. It specifies CASSFHRATNEKLFF.